These 21 T cell receptor beta chains came from one sample sequenced in a study of immune cell composition in non-small cell lung cancer. Data came from immunoSEQ multiplex PCR; TCRdb stores just in-frame clones and leaves some out. The table shows about 2,500 clones, with 74% occurring only once. The same sample was also used in a study of CD4 T cells in lung cancer.

The material sequenced was lung tumor tissue. The receptor source for this set is a human donor with non-small cell lung cancer.

The chain couples TRBV5-1 to TRBJ1-4; TRBD1 aligns across 9 bases. The V segment lost 4 bases and the J segment 1 base; nucleotides outside the gene matches: 5. Germline V gene sequence: CDR1 SGHRS, CDR2 YFSETQ. The CDR3 is made up of 16 amino acids. CDR3 region: CASSKGQGGTNEKLFF. The CDR3 coding sequence is TGCGCCAGCAGCAAGGGACAGGGTGGAACTAATGAAAAACTGTTTTTT.

Sample share makes this clone large (0.1 to 1%). The chain links TRBV2 to TRBJ1-2, with 9 bases that match TRBD1. The CDR3 extends over 16 amino acids. Germline V gene lookup returns CDR1 SNHLY and CDR2 FYNNEI. The trim removed 5 bases at V and 6 bases at J, leaving 13 bases unmatched. The CDR3 coding sequence is TGTGCCAGCAGTTGGATTACGGCGGGACAGGGCCATGGCTACACCTTC. Its translation is CASSWITAGQGHGYTF.

This chain joins TRBV9 and TRBJ2-7, with 7 bases aligning to TRBD2. V was clipped by 0 bases and J by 1 base; unmatched bases: 7. The germline gives CDR1 SGDLS, CDR2 YYNGEE. The CDR3 extends over 16 amino acids. CDR3 DNA: TGTGCCAGCAGCGTAGGAGGTGGCGGGAGTTCCTACGAGCAGTACTTC. This encodes CASSVGGGGSSYEQYF. The full variable domain, in which reference TRBV9 and TRBJ2-7 provide the parts outside the CDR3, is DSGVTQTPKHLITATGQRVTLRCSPRSGDLSVYWYQQSLDQGLQFLIQYYNGEERAKGNILERFSAQQFPDLHSELNLSSLELGDSALYFCASSVGGGGSSYEQYFGPGTRLTVT.

The chain recombines TRBV6-5 with TRBJ1-2; 12 bases agree with TRBD1. The CDR3 loop spans 16 amino acids. V was clipped by 2 bases and J by 7 bases; unmatched bases: 8. Per germline, CDR1 MNHEY and CDR2 SVGAGI. The CDR3 sequence: CASSYLPGQGAGGYTF. The CDR3 DNA sequence: TGTGCCAGCAGTTACCTCCCGGGACAGGGGGCTGGTGGCTACACCTTC.

The genes are TRBV5-1 and TRBJ2-1, with 7 bases that match TRBD1. Germline V lookup: CDR1 SGHRS, CDR2 YFSETQ. CDR3 size: 13 residues. V lost 0 bases and J lost 15; bases outside the gene matches: 9. This chain's CDR3 is CASSLGLAPGGFF. In DNA, the CDR3 is TGCGCCAGCAGCTTGGGTTTGGCCCCAGGGGGGTTCTTC. Combining the CDR3 with reference TRBV5-1 and TRBJ2-1 gives the whole variable domain KAGVTQTPRYLIKTRGQQVTLSCSPISGHRSVSWYQQTPGQGLQFLFEYFSETQRNKGNFPGRFSGRQFSNSRSEMNVSTLELGDSALYLCASSLGLAPGGFFGPGTRLTVL.

This clone occurred a few times. The chain employs TRBV28 and TRBJ2-5; the D gene is possibly TRBD2 (6 bases). Germline CDR1 reads MDHEN; CDR2 reads SYDVKM. The CDR3 spans 13 residues. V lost 6 bases to trimming and J lost 4 bases, with 12 bases between them. CDR3 amino acids: CASRWRRGETQYF. The CDR3 DNA follows: TGTGCCAGCAGATGGAGGAGGGGAGAGACCCAGTACTTC.

The genes are TRBV5-4 and TRBJ1-2; 8 nucleotides agree with TRBD1. The CDR3 contains 14 residues. Trimming removed 0 bases from V and 2 bases from J; junction bases left unmatched: 0. The germline gives CDR1 SGHNT, CDR2 YYREEE (reference sequence). CDR3 sequence reads: CASSLGQGNYGYTF. As DNA, the CDR3 is TGTGCCAGCAGCTTGGGACAGGGGAACTATGGCTACACCTTC.

The chain joins TRBV11-2 to TRBJ1-5; 12 bases are a match to TRBD1. The V and J ends lost 5 bases and 3 bases, in that order; junction bases with no gene match: 5. This CDR3 comprises 16 residues. Germline assignment: CDR1 SGHAT and CDR2 FQNNGV. CDR3 protein: CASSLGQGANNQPQHF. In nucleotides, the CDR3 is TGTGCCAGCAGCCTGGGACAGGGGGCCAACAATCAGCCCCAGCATTTT.

The chain uses TRBV6-1 and TRBJ2-7, with TRBD1 matching 8 bases. Germline V gene sequence: CDR1 MNHNS, CDR2 SASEGT. J gave up 8 bases and V 6 bases, and 3 bases lay outside the gene matches. CDR3 length: 11 residues. CDR3 in amino acids: CASSQGAQQYF. The CDR3 nucleotides are TGTGCCAGCAGCCAGGGGGCGCAGCAGTACTTC.

The count of this clone is one. The V gene is TRBV18, the J gene TRBJ2-6; 9 bases agree with TRBD1. The trim removed 8 bases at V and 0 bases at J, leaving 8 bases unmatched. In germline, CDR1 is KGHSH, CDR2 LQKENI. The CDR3 totals 17 residues. The CDR3 reads CASAPGQGNSGANVLTF. The CDR3 region has the DNA TGTGCCAGCGCCCCGGGACAGGGAAACTCTGGGGCCAACGTCCTGACTTTC.

The chain has TRBV7-3 and TRBJ1-1; D gene unclear. CDR1 and CDR2 from the germline V gene are SGHTA and FQGTGA. The CDR3 covers 14 residues. V was cut by 5 bases and J by 0 bases, with 10 bases left in between. The CDR3 DNA reads as TGTGCCAGCAGCCCCCACCCGGTGAACACTGAAGCTTTCTTT. Its translation is CASSPHPVNTEAFF.

The chain carries TRBV10-3 and TRBJ1-4; possible D gene TRBD1, 5 bases. The V end lost 10 bases, the J end lost 2 bases, and 11 bases lay between the germline ends. CDR1 ENHRY and CDR2 SYGVKD come from the germline V gene. The CDR3 totals 13 residues. The CDR3 bases are TGTGCCACCGGACCAGGGACTAATGAAAAACTGTTTTTT. Protein sequence: CATGPGTNEKLFF.

This sequence joins TRBV4-2 and TRBJ1-2, with D perhaps TRBD1 (5 bases). The CDR3 spans 13 residues. Germline values: CDR1 LGHNA, CDR2 YNFKEQ. The V end was cut by 2 bases, the J end by 8 bases, with 12 bases between. The DNA of the CDR3 is TGTGCCAGCAGCCAACAGCGGGGCGACGGCTACACCTTC. It codes for CASSQQRGDGYTF.

This sequence joins TRBV6-5 and TRBJ2-7; 8 nucleotides align to TRBD1. This CDR3 comprises 14 residues. Germline assignment: CDR1 MNHEY and CDR2 SVGAGI. V shed 10 bases, J shed 0 bases, and the junction held 8 bases outside the gene matches. CDR3 sequence: CATTRQGSSYEQYF. For the CDR3, the DNA is TGTGCCACGACCCGACAGGGGAGCTCCTACGAGCAGTACTTC.

The chain employs TRBV28 and TRBJ2-7; D not resolved. This CDR3 spans 14 amino acids. Per the germline V gene, CDR1 is MDHEN and CDR2 is SYDVKM. Trimming stripped 8 bases from V and 2 bases from J, with 16 bases between. The CDR3 loop is CASLAADSAYEQYF. The CDR3 region has the DNA TGTGCCAGCCTCGCGGCGGATTCAGCCTACGAGCAGTACTTC.

This chain joins TRBV15 and TRBJ1-2; 8 bases are shared with TRBD1. The germline gives CDR1 LNHNV, CDR2 YYDKDF (reference sequence). The length of the CDR3 is 16 residues. After removal of 0 bases from V and 1 base from J, the junction contained 4 bases not matched to a gene. The chain's CDR3 is CATSRDRRGHNYGYTF. CDR3 sequence (DNA): TGTGCCACCAGCAGAGATCGCAGGGGGCATAACTATGGCTACACCTTC. Based on the CDR3 plus reference TRBV15 and TRBJ1-2, the full variable domain is DAMVIQNPRYQVTQFGKPVTLSCSQTLNHNVMYWYQQKSSQAPKLLFHYYDKDFNNEADTPDNFQSRRPNTSFCFLDIRSPGLGDTAMYLCATSRDRRGHNYGYTFGSGTRLTVV.

The chain joins TRBV6-6 to TRBJ2-1; no clear D gene. The germline V and J ends were trimmed by 6 bases and 4 bases, with 10 bases remaining between them. This CDR3 comprises 13 residues. Germline loops: CDR1 MNHNY, CDR2 SVGAGI (reference sequence). In nucleotides, the CDR3 is TGTGCCAGCAGCCAGGTTCGGTACAATGAGCAGTTCTTC. Residues: CASSQVRYNEQFF.

CDR3 loop: CASSPKEGEKLFF. In DNA form, the CDR3 reads TGTGCCAGCTCACCAAAGGAGGGTGAAAAACTGTTTTTT. The V call is TRBV18, the J call TRBJ1-4; D gene uncertain. This CDR3 has 13 amino acids. Between the trimmed V and J ends, which lost 2 bases and 7 bases, there was a span of 8 bases. The V gene's germline CDR1 is KGHSH and CDR2 LQKENI.

The V gene is TRBV30, the J gene TRBJ2-1, with a possible D match to TRBD2 (7 bases). V lost 1 base, J lost 10 bases, and 17 bases lay in between. This CDR3 comprises 14 residues. Per the germline V gene, CDR1 is GTSNPN and CDR2 is SVGIG (reference sequence). CDR3 in amino acids: CAWSGGRESSEQFF. The DNA of the CDR3 is TGTGCCTGGAGTGGGGGGCGGGAGTCATCGGAGCAGTTCTTC.

CDR3 sequence: CASSSLGQPNQPQHF. The CDR3 nucleotides are TGTGCCAGCTCTTCGTTGGGACAACCTAATCAGCCCCAGCATTTT. The V and J genes are TRBV27 and TRBJ1-5; possibly TRBD1 for D (6 bases). Germline V gene sequence: CDR1 MNHEY, CDR2 SMNVEV (reference sequence). The CDR3 consists of 15 residues. The V end lost 8 bases, the J end lost 4 bases, and 18 bases lay between the germline ends.

This clone occurred once. This chain joins TRBV9 and TRBJ2-1; 7 bases agree with TRBD2. This CDR3 has 15 amino acids. V was clipped by 0 bases and J by 9 bases; unmatched bases: 9. Germline-derived CDR1 and CDR2 are SGDLS and YYNGEE. CDR3 sequence: CASSVAVGGPTEQFF. CDR3 coding DNA: TGTGCCAGCAGCGTAGCGGTGGGAGGGCCGACTGAGCAGTTCTTC.